A selection of T cell receptor beta chains follows, all from one sample in a study of Ad26.COV2.S vaccination and SARS-CoV-2 variants. Assay used: immunoSEQ multiplex PCR; TCRdb lists only in-frame clones, some missing. This table holds about 320,000 clones, about 86% found once. This material consisted of peripheral blood, taken in a trial of Ad26.COV2.S vaccine versus placebo. These receptor sequences come from a person aged 18-60 years who received the Ad26.COV2.S COVID-19 vaccine or a placebo. The CDR3 runs from the conserved cysteine through the conserved F or W. The D gene is left open where the match is weak. Not every row has a clone size; where given, it reads once, few, many or a size class.

CDR3 protein: CASTREITGELFF; CDR3 DNA: TGTGCCAGCACCAGGGAGATCACCGGGGAGCTGTTTTTT; D gene: .; J gene: TRBJ2-2; V gene: TRBV2; CDR3 length: 13; clone size: .
CDR3 protein: CASNPSTGASNYGYTF; CDR3 DNA: TGTGCCAGTAACCCCTCAACAGGGGCGTCTAACTATGGCTACACCTTC; D gene: TRBD1; J gene: TRBJ1-2; V gene: TRBV19; CDR3 length: 16; clone size: .
CDR3 protein: CASMRDGGGYTF; CDR3 DNA: TGTGCCAGCATGAGGGATGGGGGGGGCTACACCTTC; D gene: .; J gene: TRBJ1-2; V gene: TRBV6-5; CDR3 length: 12; clone size: .
CDR3 protein: CASSLRGSYNEQFF; CDR3 DNA: TGTGCCAGCAGCTTACGTGGGTCCTACAATGAGCAGTTCTTC; D gene: .; J gene: TRBJ2-1; V gene: TRBV11-2; CDR3 length: 14; clone size: .
CDR3 protein: CASRDTNSPLHF; CDR3 DNA: TGTGCCAGCAGGGACACGAATTCACCCCTCCACTTT; D gene: .; J gene: TRBJ1-6; V gene: TRBV3-1/TRBV3-2; CDR3 length: 12; clone size: .
CDR3 protein: CASSQVGGHEQFF; CDR3 DNA: TGTGCCAGCAGCCAAGTTGGTGGCCATGAGCAGTTCTTC; D gene: .; J gene: TRBJ2-1; V gene: TRBV4-2; CDR3 length: 13; clone size: .
CDR3 protein: CASRLERLAGGPYQETQYF; CDR3 DNA: TGTGCAAGTCGCTTAGAAAGACTAGCGGGGGGCCCGTACCAAGAGACCCAGTACTTC; D gene: .; J gene: TRBJ2-5; V gene: TRBV12-2; CDR3 length: 19; clone size: .
CDR3 protein: CASSQTRQGNEAEAFF; CDR3 DNA: TGTGCCAGCAGTCAGACAAGACAGGGGAACGAGGCTGAAGCTTTCTTT; D gene: TRBD1; J gene: TRBJ1-1; V gene: TRBV6-2/TRBV6-3; CDR3 length: 16; clone size: .
CDR3 protein: CAWRRTGRNTEAFF; CDR3 DNA: TGTGCCTGGAGGAGGACAGGGCGGAACACTGAAGCTTTCTTT; D gene: TRBD1; J gene: TRBJ1-1; V gene: TRBV30; CDR3 length: 14; clone size: .
CDR3 protein: CASSEGRSAGVDQFF; CDR3 DNA: TGCGCCAGCAGTGAAGGGAGATCAGCGGGGGTGGACCAGTTCTTC; D gene: TRBD2; J gene: TRBJ2-1; V gene: TRBV10-2; CDR3 length: 15; clone size: .
CDR3 protein: CASSLEKGKGTEAFF; CDR3 DNA: TGTGCCAGCAGCTTAGAAAAGGGTAAGGGCACTGAAGCTTTCTTT; D gene: .; J gene: TRBJ1-1; V gene: TRBV7-9; CDR3 length: 15; clone size: .
CDR3 protein: CSVDLAGTFTDTQYF; CDR3 DNA: TGCAGCGTTGATCTGGCAGGGACCTTCACAGATACGCAGTATTTT; D gene: .; J gene: TRBJ2-3; V gene: TRBV29-1; CDR3 length: 15; clone size: .
CDR3 protein: CASSIRLAVFYAGNTIYF; CDR3 DNA: TGTGCCAGTAGTATCCGTCTTGCGGTATTCTACGCTGGAAACACCATATATTTT; D gene: .; J gene: TRBJ1-3; V gene: TRBV19; CDR3 length: 18; clone size: .
CDR3 protein: CASSTMGTIRGYTF; CDR3 DNA: TGTGCCAGCAGTACGATGGGGACTATTCGTGGCTACACCTTC; D gene: .; J gene: TRBJ1-2; V gene: TRBV2; CDR3 length: 14; clone size: .
CDR3 protein: CASSLPGVIRGEQYF; CDR3 DNA: TGTGCCAGCAGCTTGCCAGGTGTCATCAGGGGCGAGCAGTACTTC; D gene: .; J gene: TRBJ2-7; V gene: TRBV5-6; CDR3 length: 15; clone size: .
CDR3 protein: CASSVAPGGPLNTDTQYF; CDR3 DNA: TGTGCCAGCAGCGTAGCTCCCGGGGGCCCCCTAAACACAGATACGCAGTATTTT; D gene: .; J gene: TRBJ2-3; V gene: TRBV9; CDR3 length: 18; clone size: .
CDR3 protein: CASSQDRTGRREPQYF; CDR3 DNA: TGTGCCAGCAGCCAAGATCGAACAGGGCGACGTGAGCCGCAGTATTTT; D gene: .; J gene: TRBJ2-3; V gene: TRBV3-1/TRBV3-2; CDR3 length: 16; clone size: once
CDR3 protein: CASSLLGTSGGFEQFF; CDR3 DNA: TGTGCCAGCAGCCTACTGGGGACTAGCGGGGGGTTTGAGCAGTTCTTC; D gene: TRBD2; J gene: TRBJ2-1; V gene: TRBV7-9; CDR3 length: 16; clone size: .
CDR3 protein: CSVRPYSYGYTF; CDR3 DNA: TGCAGCGTTCGTCCCTACTCCTATGGCTACACCTTC; D gene: .; J gene: TRBJ1-2; V gene: TRBV29-1; CDR3 length: 12; clone size: once
CDR3 protein: CASSGANYGYTF; CDR3 DNA: TGTGCCAGCAGCGGGGCCAACTATGGCTACACCTTC; D gene: .; J gene: TRBJ1-2; V gene: TRBV6-2/TRBV6-3; CDR3 length: 12; clone size: .
CDR3 protein: CASSFERASMNTEAFF; CDR3 DNA: TGTGCCAGCAGCTTTGAACGGGCCAGCATGAACACTGAAGCTTTCTTT; D gene: .; J gene: TRBJ1-1; V gene: TRBV7-6; CDR3 length: 16; clone size: .
CDR3 protein: CAWSVYRAGAFF; CDR3 DNA: TGTGCCTGGAGTGTTTACAGGGCAGGAGCTTTCTTT; D gene: .; J gene: TRBJ1-1; V gene: TRBV30; CDR3 length: 12; clone size: .
CDR3 protein: CASSLAGTGLETQYF; CDR3 DNA: TGTGCCAGCAGCCTCGCCGGGACAGGGTTGGAGACCCAGTACTTC; D gene: TRBD1; J gene: TRBJ2-5; V gene: TRBV7-9; CDR3 length: 15; clone size: .
CDR3 protein: CASLPGTGVEGNSPLHF; CDR3 DNA: TGTGCCAGCCTCCCAGGGACAGGGGTGGAGGGTAATTCACCCCTCCACTTT; D gene: TRBD1; J gene: TRBJ1-6; V gene: TRBV2; CDR3 length: 17; clone size: .
CDR3 protein: CASRFAMDTQYF; CDR3 DNA: TGTGCAAGTCGCTTCGCCATGGATACGCAGTATTTT; D gene: .; J gene: TRBJ2-3; V gene: TRBV12-2; CDR3 length: 12; clone size: once
CDR3 protein: CASSSPQREQYF; CDR3 DNA: TGTGCCAGCAGTTCACCCCAACGCGAGCAGTACTTC; D gene: .; J gene: TRBJ2-7; V gene: TRBV6-5; CDR3 length: 12; clone size: .
CDR3 protein: CAIRAGTSGGETQYF; CDR3 DNA: TGTGCCATCAGGGCCGGGACTTCAGGAGGGGAGACCCAGTACTTC; D gene: .; J gene: TRBJ2-5; V gene: TRBV10-3; CDR3 length: 15; clone size: once
CDR3 protein: CAWTPTGSGNEQYF; CDR3 DNA: TGTGCCTGGACCCCCACAGGCTCGGGCAACGAGCAGTACTTC; D gene: .; J gene: TRBJ2-7; V gene: TRBV30; CDR3 length: 14; clone size: .
CDR3 protein: CASSLEARGGNTEAFF; CDR3 DNA: TGCGCCAGCAGCTTGGAGGCTCGGGGCGGGAACACTGAAGCTTTCTTT; D gene: .; J gene: TRBJ1-1; V gene: TRBV5-1; CDR3 length: 16; clone size: .
CDR3 protein: CASTPPGFLHTGELFF; CDR3 DNA: TGCGCCAGCACTCCTCCCGGGTTCTTACACACCGGGGAGCTGTTTTTT; D gene: .; J gene: TRBJ2-2; V gene: TRBV5-1; CDR3 length: 16; clone size: few
CDR3 protein: CASGPTLFTDTQYF; CDR3 DNA: TGTGCTAGTGGTCCAACACTTTTCACAGATACGCAGTATTTT; D gene: .; J gene: TRBJ2-3; V gene: TRBV12-5; CDR3 length: 14; clone size: .
CDR3 protein: CASSGVNTEAFF; CDR3 DNA: TGTGCCAGCAGCGGAGTAAACACTGAAGCTTTCTTT; D gene: .; J gene: TRBJ1-1; V gene: TRBV9; CDR3 length: 12; clone size: .
CDR3 protein: CATSEQGTQYF; CDR3 DNA: TGTGCCACCAGTGAGCAGGGTACGCAGTATTTT; D gene: .; J gene: TRBJ2-3; V gene: TRBV24-1; CDR3 length: 11; clone size: .
CDR3 protein: CSTSDGDWGYTF; CDR3 DNA: TGCAGCACCTCGGACGGGGATTGGGGCTACACCTTC; D gene: .; J gene: TRBJ1-2; V gene: TRBV29-1; CDR3 length: 12; clone size: .
CDR3 protein: CASSPRGQGAGQPQHF; CDR3 DNA: TGTGCCAGCAGTCCCCGAGGACAGGGGGCTGGTCAGCCCCAGCATTTT; D gene: TRBD1; J gene: TRBJ1-5; V gene: TRBV6-6; CDR3 length: 16; clone size: .
CDR3 protein: CASSQEGSTGVTGNTIYF; CDR3 DNA: TGTGCCAGCAGCCAAGAGGGATCGACAGGGGTGACTGGAAACACCATATATTTT; D gene: TRBD1; J gene: TRBJ1-3; V gene: TRBV3-1/TRBV3-2; CDR3 length: 18; clone size: few
CDR3 protein: CASSIRGGGTGELFF; CDR3 DNA: TGTGCCAGTAGTATCCGGGGAGGGGGAACCGGGGAGCTGTTTTTT; D gene: .; J gene: TRBJ2-2; V gene: TRBV19; CDR3 length: 15; clone size: once
CDR3 protein: CASSMGYDQETQYF; CDR3 DNA: TGTGCCAGTAGTATGGGGTACGACCAAGAGACCCAGTACTTC; D gene: .; J gene: TRBJ2-5; V gene: TRBV19; CDR3 length: 14; clone size: .
CDR3 protein: CAITTRPREDWDYGYTF; CDR3 DNA: TGTGCCATCACCACGCGTCCCAGGGAGGATTGGGACTATGGCTACACCTTC; D gene: .; J gene: TRBJ1-2; V gene: TRBV10-3; CDR3 length: 17; clone size: .
CDR3 protein: CASSQEPGVEQYF; CDR3 DNA: TGCGCCAGCAGCCAAGAGCCAGGGGTCGAGCAGTACTTC; D gene: .; J gene: TRBJ2-7; V gene: TRBV4-3; CDR3 length: 13; clone size: .
CDR3 protein: CASTPSAANTGELFF; CDR3 DNA: TGTGCCAGTACCCCCTCCGCAGCGAACACCGGGGAGCTGTTTTTT; D gene: .; J gene: TRBJ2-2; V gene: TRBV19; CDR3 length: 15; clone size: .
CDR3 protein: CASTRGQGVRGKLFF; CDR3 DNA: TGTGCCAGCACCAGAGGACAGGGAGTTCGTGGAAAACTGTTTTTT; D gene: TRBD1; J gene: TRBJ1-4; V gene: TRBV28; CDR3 length: 15; clone size: .
CDR3 protein: CAWSEGVGSPLHF; CDR3 DNA: TGTGCCTGGAGTGAGGGGGTCGGATCACCCCTCCACTTT; D gene: .; J gene: TRBJ1-6; V gene: TRBV30; CDR3 length: 13; clone size: few
CDR3 protein: CASSPGSSGGALTQYF; CDR3 DNA: TGTGCCAGCAGCCCGGGATCTAGCGGGGGGGCCCTAACGCAGTATTTT; D gene: TRBD2; J gene: TRBJ2-3; V gene: TRBV7-2; CDR3 length: 16; clone size: .
CDR3 protein: CASSFRQGAGRDGYTF; CDR3 DNA: TGTGCCAGCAGTTTCAGACAGGGGGCCGGCCGTGATGGCTACACCTTC; D gene: TRBD1; J gene: TRBJ1-2; V gene: TRBV6-5; CDR3 length: 16; clone size: .
CDR3 protein: CASAGTGGRETQYF; CDR3 DNA: TGTGCCAGCGCCGGGACAGGGGGTCGGGAGACCCAGTACTTC; D gene: TRBD1; J gene: TRBJ2-5; V gene: TRBV25-1; CDR3 length: 14; clone size: once
CDR3 protein: CASSHLLRGRGVTEAFF; CDR3 DNA: TGCGCCAGCAGCCACCTCTTAAGGGGGCGGGGGGTCACTGAAGCTTTCTTT; D gene: TRBD1; J gene: TRBJ1-1; V gene: TRBV4-1; CDR3 length: 17; clone size: few
CDR3 protein: CASSLDRASDTQYF; CDR3 DNA: TGTGCCAGCAGCTTGGACAGGGCATCAGATACGCAGTATTTT; D gene: .; J gene: TRBJ2-3; V gene: TRBV5-4; CDR3 length: 14; clone size: .
CDR3 protein: CASSERGRSDTQYF; CDR3 DNA: TGTGCCAGCAGTGAGCGGGGGCGATCAGATACGCAGTATTTT; D gene: .; J gene: TRBJ2-3; V gene: TRBV6-4; CDR3 length: 14; clone size: once
CDR3 protein: CASSSPPSGGQETQYF; CDR3 DNA: TGTGCCAGCAGTTCCCCTCCGAGCGGGGGGCAAGAGACCCAGTACTTC; D gene: TRBD2; J gene: TRBJ2-5; V gene: TRBV6-5; CDR3 length: 16; clone size: .